The 13 T cell receptor beta chains below were found in one sample sequenced in a study of Ad26.COV2.S vaccination and SARS-CoV-2 variants. Repertoires were generated with immunoSEQ multiplex PCR, while TCRdb's copy carries only in-frame clones and drops some. The data show roughly 450,000 clones, 80% to 95% seen once. Treatment specified: roughly 19 received Ad26.COV2.S at low or high dose, single or two shots; roughly five received placebo; per-sample allocation not given. The samples date from day 63 after the first vaccine or placebo injection. The sequencing used peripheral blood, collected in a trial of Ad26.COV2.S vaccine versus placebo. Source of these receptors: a person between 18 and 65 years old who received the Ad26.COV2.S COVID-19 vaccine or a placebo.

Comments on this clone: The same CDR3 arises from other DNA sequences in this sample as well. The chain links TRBV4-2 to TRBJ1-4; the match to TRBD1 covers 7 bases. This CDR3 is 15 amino acids long. Per the germline V gene, CDR1 is LGHNA and CDR2 is YNFKEQ. The V segment lost 1 base and the J segment 2 bases; nucleotides outside the gene matches: 1. The CDR3: CASSQVQGTNEKLFF. The CDR3 DNA follows: TGTGCCAGCAGCCAAGTACAGGGGACTAATGAAAAACTGTTTTTT.

This sequence joins TRBV3-1 (or the pseudogene TRBV3-2) and TRBJ1-4; 7 bases fit TRBD1. Trimming at V came to 3 bases and at J to 4 bases, leaving 5 bases not matched to a gene. The CDR3 loop spans 15 amino acids. Germline V gives CDR1 LGHDT, CDR2 YNNKEL (reference sequence). The CDR3 DNA reads as TGTGCCAGCAGCCACAGACAGGGACTTAATGAAAAACTGTTTTTT. Protein: CASSHRQGLNEKLFF.

The V and J genes are TRBV6-2 or TRBV6-3 and TRBJ1-1; 10 bases match TRBD1. From germline, CDR1 is MNHEY and CDR2 SVGEGT. CDR3 length equals 15 residues. V dropped 4 bases and J dropped 1; count of bases not matched to a gene: 3. The CDR3: CASSSGQGENTEAFF. The CDR3 bases are TGTGCCAGCAGTTCCGGACAGGGGGAGAACACTGAAGCTTTCTTT.

The CDR3 DNA reads TGTGCCAGTAGTTTGTCTGATGAAAAACTGTTTTTT. Residues: CASSLSDEKLFF. The chain has TRBV19 and TRBJ1-4, with D hard to call. The CDR3 length is 12 residues. V lost 5 bases, J lost 6 bases, and 7 bases lay in between. The germline V gene encodes CDR1 LNHDA and CDR2 SQIVND (reference sequence).

The V call is TRBV4-3, the J call TRBJ2-6; D may match TRBD1 or TRBD2 (5 bases each). The CDR3 length is 19 residues. Germline CDR1 is LGHNA and CDR2 is YSLEER. Between the trimmed V and J ends, which lost 5 bases and 0 bases, there was a span of 20 bases. Here the CDR3 DNA reads TGCGCCAGCAGCACGGGACCGAACGAAAAAAACTCTGGGGCCAACGTCCTGACTTTC. This sequence encodes CASSTGPNEKNSGANVLTF.

The chain combines TRBV28 with TRBJ2-7, with 7 positions matching TRBD1. This CDR3 has 12 residues. Per germline, CDR1 MDHEN and CDR2 SYDVKM. J was trimmed by 6 bases and V by 8 bases; bases with no gene match: 7. The CDR3, as DNA: TGTGCCAGCGCGACAGGGTTTACCGAGCAGTACTTC. Translated: CASATGFTEQYF.

This chain joins TRBV21-1 and TRBJ2-5; the table names TRBD2, a call not compared with the DNA. TRBV21-1 counts as a pseudogene. The CDR3 sequence is 19 residues long. The CDR3 region is CASSPGTGEIRKRAESQYF. In DNA form, the CDR3 reads TGTGCCAGCAGCCCAGGGACGGGAGAAATTAGAAAGAGAGCAGAGTCCCAGTACTTC.

This clone was counted once. In DNA, the CDR3 is TGTGCCAGCTCATTCGGACTAGCGGGAGGGGAGAACACCGGGGAGCTGTTTTTT. Protein: CASSFGLAGGENTGELFF. The rearrangement links TRBV18 to TRBJ2-2; 15 bases fit TRBD2. The trim removed 5 bases at V and 1 base at J, leaving 5 bases unmatched. Per the germline V gene, CDR1 is KGHSH and CDR2 is LQKENI. The CDR3 is made up of 18 amino acids.

The chain combines TRBV28 with TRBJ2-7; D not certain. V lost 6 bases to trimming and J lost 6 bases, with 15 bases between them. There are 13 residues in the CDR3. Looked up from germline, CDR1 is MDHEN and CDR2 is SYDVKM. The CDR3 protein is CASSPPRTSEQYF. The CDR3 bases are TGTGCCAGCAGCCCCCCCCGAACCTCCGAGCAGTACTTC.

V usage is TRBV4-1 and J usage is TRBJ1-4, with D unclear. The germline CDR1 and CDR2 sequences are MGHRA and YSYEKL. Trimming stripped 2 bases from V and 8 bases from J, with 6 bases between. This CDR3 is 12 amino acids long. DNA for the CDR3: TGCGCCAGCAGCCAAAATCCGGAAAAACTGTTTTTT. Protein: CASSQNPEKLFF.

The V call is TRBV6-5, the J call TRBJ2-5; 10 positions match TRBD1. V shed 7 bases, J shed 5 bases, and the junction held 7 bases outside the gene matches. The CDR3 consists of 14 residues. Germline lookup yields CDR1 MNHEY and CDR2 SVGAGI. The CDR3 protein is CASNRGQGMETQYF. DNA of the CDR3: TGTGCCAGCAACAGGGGACAGGGGATGGAGACCCAGTACTTC.

This clone was found once. The CDR3 DNA reads TGTGCCAGCAGCCAGACTAGCGGGACTTCCTACGAGCAGTACTTC. Protein: CASSQTSGTSYEQYF. This chain uses TRBV11-2 with TRBJ2-7, with TRBD2 identical over 11 bases. The CDR3 runs 15 residues. Trimming took 5 bases from V and 1 from J; bases not matched to a gene: 4. Germline V gene lookup returns CDR1 SGHAT and CDR2 FQNNGV.

V usage is TRBV7-9 and J usage is TRBJ2-1; TRBD2 aligns across 9 bases. V shed 1 base, J shed 8 bases, and the junction held 6 bases outside the gene matches. Germline CDR1 is SEHNR and CDR2 is FQNEAQ (reference sequence). The CDR3 sequence is 15 residues long. The CDR3 loop reads CASSLGAGGLDEQFF. The CDR3 DNA reads TGTGCCAGCAGCTTAGGGGCGGGAGGGCTAGATGAGCAGTTCTTC.